This T cell receptor (beta chain) was documented in a study of patients and donors after allogeneic stem cell transplantation. TCRdb re-analysed the RT-PCR reads in MiXCR, keeping a single row per CDR3 protein. The repertoire includes over 350,000 distinct CDR3 sequences, more than 15% of them detected once, and about 7% sits in the top ten. The V end was cut by 6 bases, the J end by 12 bases, with 9 bases between. CDR3 length: 11 residues. In its sample, this clonotype was seen a few times. The clonotype was recovered from a human donor who was either an allogeneic HSCT recipient or a stem cell or donor lymphocyte infusion donor (not recorded which). It is not recorded whose cells these are; they may come from a transplant donor. The J gene is TRBJ1-6, the V gene TRBV12-3 or TRBV12-4; D unclear. The sequencing input was blood, either unsorted or a sorted T cell fraction (not recorded which). CDR3 nucleotide sequence: TGTGCCAGCAGATCCGGGGAACCCCTCCACTTT. Translated: CASRSGEPLHF.